This entry lists 19 T cell receptor beta chains sequenced from one sample in a study of T-cell memory formation after mild COVID-19. A single record per CDR3 protein comes from TCRdb applying MiXCR to the 5' RACE reads. The repertoire consists of around 250,000 distinct CDR3 sequences, with about a sixth occurring once and the leading ten covering less than 30%. The sample comprised PBMCs or a T cell subset sorted from them (not recorded which). Receptors originate from a man in his late teens or twenties who had mild COVID-19 (a few samples of this study predate the infection). Cell type and time point are not known.

The sample holds one count of this clonotype. This chain connects TRBV19 to TRBJ1-1; weak D call: TRBD1 (5 bases). The ends were cut back, 10 bases at V and 10 bases at J, with 16 bases in the middle. Germline values: CDR1 LNHDA, CDR2 SQIVND (reference sequence). The length of the CDR3 is 11 residues. DNA of the CDR3: TGTGCCACATCGCAGGGCGTTGGAGCTTTCTTT. Protein: CATSQGVGAFF.

Only one count was recorded for this clonotype. The chain is built from TRBV6-2 or TRBV6-3 and TRBJ2-7; D is possibly TRBD1 (5 bases). The CDR3 runs 14 residues. V was shortened by 7 bases and J by 4 bases, with 17 bases between the two germline ends. Germline CDR1 and CDR2: MNHEY and SVGEGT. The CDR3: CASTNQGYRYEQYF. DNA of the CDR3: TGTGCCAGCACCAACCAGGGTTATAGGTACGAGCAGTACTTC.

This clonotype turned up a few times. The chain links TRBV15 to TRBJ2-7; D unclear. The V end lost 1 base, the J end lost 7 bases, and 14 bases lay between the germline ends. CDR3 length: 14 amino acids. From germline, CDR1 is LNHNV and CDR2 YYDKDF (reference sequence). Written as DNA, the CDR3 is TGTGCCACCAGCAGAGTGGGCAGCGCGAGGGAGCAGTACGTC. Translation gives CATSRVGSAREQYV.

This sequence joins TRBV5-1 and TRBJ2-2; D possibly corresponds to TRBD2 (5 bases). V shed 4 bases and J shed 7 bases, with 17 bases lying between them. The CDR3 is 15 amino acids. Germline V gene data show CDR1 as SGHRS and CDR2 as YFSETQ. CDR3 DNA: TGCGCCAGCAGCGGCCAGGACCCGGCGGGCGGGGAGCTGTTTTTT. This sequence encodes CASSGQDPAGGELFF. Together with reference TRBV5-1 and TRBJ2-2, the CDR3 gives the full variable domain: KAGVTQTPRYLIKTRGQQVTLSCSPISGHRSVSWYQQTPGQGLQFLFEYFSETQRNKGNFPGRFSGRQFSNSRSEMNVSTLELGDSALYLCASSGQDPAGGELFFGEGSRLTVL.

V is TRBV7-2 and J is TRBJ2-1; D is uncertain. The V gene lost 7 bases and the J gene lost 1 base, with 14 bases spanning the gap. The CDR3 is 15 amino acids. The germline CDR1 and CDR2 sequences are SGHTA and FQGNSA. CDR3 loop: CASNPGPLSYNEQFF. In DNA form, the CDR3 reads TGTGCCAGCAACCCCGGGCCGTTATCCTACAATGAGCAGTTCTTC.

This clonotype was seen only a few times. The chain uses TRBV12-5 and TRBJ1-5, with a weak D call TRBD1 (6 bases). V dropped 6 bases and J dropped 1 base, with 16 bases sitting between them. The CDR3 extends over 16 amino acids. Germline loops: CDR1 LGHNT, CDR2 FRNRAP. In DNA form, the CDR3 reads TGTGCTAGTGGCCGTTACAGGGCTGTCAGCAATCAGCCCCAGCATTTT. Protein: CASGRYRAVSNQPQHF.

This clonotype was seen a handful of times. This chain uses TRBV2 with TRBJ1-3, with 8 bases matching TRBD1. Trimming at V came to 6 bases and at J to 0 bases, leaving 7 bases not matched to a gene. Germline lookup yields CDR1 SNHLY and CDR2 FYNNEI. The CDR3 contains 16 residues. The CDR3 loop is CASSGQGPSSGNTIYF. CDR3 DNA: TGTGCCAGCAGCGGACAGGGCCCAAGCTCTGGAAACACCATATATTTT.

The CDR3 region has the DNA TGTGCCAGTAGGCCGGGACTGGTGGACGAGCAGTACTTC. Translating it yields CASRPGLVDEQYF. The rearrangement uses TRBV27 and TRBJ2-7, with D perhaps matching TRBD2 (6 bases). The ends were cut back, 9 bases at V and 5 bases at J, with 17 bases in the middle. Germline lookup yields CDR1 MNHEY and CDR2 SMNVEV (reference sequence). The CDR3 has 13 residues.

This clonotype has a handful of counts. This chain links TRBV20-1 with TRBJ2-4, with 8 bases identical to TRBD1. The CDR3 runs 20 residues. Germline-derived CDR1 and CDR2 are DFQATT and SNEGSKA (reference sequence). V trimming: 4 bases; J trimming: 0 bases; junction bases outside the gene matches: 20. CDR3 in DNA: TGCAGTGCTAATGACGCCCGGACAGGGACCTTTGAGCTAGCCAAAAACATTCAGTACTTC. This encodes CSANDARTGTFELAKNIQYF.

This clonotype appeared a single time. This chain links TRBV7-9 with TRBJ2-1; 9 nucleotides agree with TRBD2. Trimming at V came to 5 bases and at J to 9 bases, leaving 8 bases not matched to a gene. The CDR3 is made up of 14 amino acids. The germline CDR1 and CDR2 sequences are SEHNR and FQNEAQ (reference sequence). CDR3 sequence: CASSPSGGLGEQFF. The CDR3 DNA reads as TGTGCCAGCAGCCCGAGCGGGGGGCTTGGTGAGCAGTTCTTC.

This chain connects TRBV12-3 or TRBV12-4 to TRBJ1-5; D call uncertain. V lost 3 bases and J lost 9, with 9 bases in between. This CDR3 spans 12 amino acids. CDR3 protein: CASSFFSGPQHF. The DNA for the CDR3 is TGTGCCAGCAGTTTTTTTAGTGGGCCCCAGCATTTT.

The chain combines TRBV7-2 with TRBJ2-1; D not resolved. Trimming removed 6 bases at V and 3 bases at J, with 12 bases between. This CDR3 is built from 14 residues. Germline lookup yields CDR1 SGHTA and CDR2 FQGNSA. The CDR3 DNA follows: TGTGCCAGCAGGCGGACCATAAACTACAATGAGCAGTTCTTC. Translation gives CASRRTINYNEQFF.

J is TRBJ2-7 and V is TRBV12-3 or TRBV12-4; either TRBD1 or TRBD2 may supply D (5 bases each). Trimming pared 3 bases from V and 2 bases from J, leaving 11 bases between. There are 14 residues in the CDR3. CDR3 region: CASSFGDRAYEQYF. For the CDR3, the DNA is TGTGCCAGCAGTTTTGGGGACCGAGCCTACGAGCAGTACTTC.

This clonotype was picked up a small number of times. The chain carries TRBV5-1 and TRBJ2-2; TRBD1 matches at 9 bases. J gave up 6 bases and V 3 bases, and 6 bases lay outside the gene matches. The CDR3 is 15 amino acids. CDR1 and CDR2 from the germline V gene are SGHRS and YFSETQ. In DNA form, the CDR3 reads TGCGCCAGCAGCTCGGGACAGGGATGGTCCGGGGAGCTGTTTTTT. Protein product: CASSSGQGWSGELFF.

The chain couples TRBV6-6 to TRBJ2-1; 9 nucleotides match TRBD2. CDR3 length: 15 amino acids. Trimming removed 5 bases from V and 8 bases from J; junction bases left unmatched: 10. Germline V gene data show CDR1 as MNHNY and CDR2 as SVGAGI (reference sequence). The CDR3 region has the DNA TGTGCCAGCAGTCGACGGACTAGCGAAGGCGATGAGCAGTTCTTC. It specifies CASSRRTSEGDEQFF.

The chain links TRBV5-6 to TRBJ1-2; no reliable D call. The CDR3 consists of 13 residues. V was cut by 2 bases and J by 8 bases, with 13 bases left in between. The V gene's germline CDR1 is SGHDT and CDR2 YYEEEE. CDR3 in DNA: TGTGCCAGCAGCTTTGAAGGTCTGGGCGGCTACACCTTC. Its translation: CASSFEGLGGYTF. Full variable domain (missing parts from reference TRBV5-6 and TRBJ1-2): DAGVTQSPTHLIKTRGQQVTLRCSPKSGHDTVSWYQQALGQGPQFIFQYYEEEERQRGNFPDRFSGHQFPNYSSELNVNALLLGDSALYLCASSFEGLGGYTFGSGTRLTVV.

This clonotype was seen a handful of times. The chain couples TRBV7-9 to TRBJ2-1; 7 bases fit TRBD1. There are 15 residues in the CDR3. J was trimmed by 4 bases and V by 4 bases; bases with no gene match: 7. In germline, CDR1 is SEHNR, CDR2 FQNEAQ (reference sequence). CDR3 DNA sequence: TGTGCCAGCAGCTCACCCCGGGACAGTTACAATGAGCAGTTCTTC. Translating it yields CASSSPRDSYNEQFF.

This clonotype was observed at least ten times. The chain uses TRBV7-2 and TRBJ2-5; TRBD2 is a possible D gene (6 bases). The CDR3 length is 14 residues. Germline CDR1 is SGHTA and CDR2 is FQGNSA. V lost 3 bases, J lost 4 bases, and 12 bases lay in between. For the CDR3, the DNA is TGTGCCAGCAGCTTGCGAAGGGGAGGAGAGACCCAGTACTTC. It codes for CASSLRRGGETQYF.

The chain has TRBV5-6 and TRBJ2-7, with D tentatively TRBD2 (6 bases). Germline V gene data show CDR1 as SGHDT and CDR2 as YYEEEE. The CDR3 length is 15 residues. V lost 0 bases to trimming and J lost 3 bases, with 13 bases between them. The CDR3 sequence: CASSLVRAGNYEQYF. CDR3 DNA: TGTGCCAGCAGCTTGGTGCGTGCGGGGAACTACGAGCAGTACTTC.